A single sample is the source of the 26 T cell receptor beta chains below, sequenced in a study of blood T cell repertoires in COVID-19. Profiled with immunoSEQ multiplex PCR; TCRdb holds only in-frame clones, not every one. Found here are roughly 220,000 clones, 84% of them singletons; the top ten hold roughly 21%. Material: peripheral blood. These receptors all come from a young man with active or convalescent COVID-19.

The chain is built from TRBV13 and TRBJ1-1; D gene uncertain. Germline CDR1 reads PRHDT; CDR2 reads FYEKMQ (reference sequence). This CDR3 region has 14 residues. V was shortened by 4 bases and J by 4 bases, with 13 bases between the two germline ends. The CDR3 coding sequence is TGTGCCAGCAGCTCTTGGACGGGGAGCACTGAAGCTTTCTTT. Amino acid sequence: CASSSWTGSTEAFF.

The chain combines TRBV27 with TRBJ2-7; a weak D match, TRBD2 (6 bases). Germline V gene sequence: CDR1 MNHEY, CDR2 SMNVEV (reference sequence). The CDR3 is made up of 14 amino acids. Trimming removed 8 bases from V and 3 bases from J, with 17 bases in between. The CDR3 protein is CASSESGVGYEQYF. In DNA form, the CDR3 reads TGTGCCAGCTCCGAATCGGGGGTAGGCTACGAGCAGTACTTC.

The rearrangement uses TRBV29-1 and TRBJ2-1; D remains unclear. The CDR3 runs to 13 residues. V shed 6 bases and J shed 2 bases, with 11 bases lying between them. Germline V lookup: CDR1 SQVTM, CDR2 ANQGSEA. The CDR3 sequence is CSVDGDTYNEQFF. CDR3 sequence (DNA): TGCAGCGTCGACGGAGATACCTACAATGAGCAGTTCTTC.

The chain combines TRBV30 with TRBJ1-1, with TRBD1 matching over 9 bases. The CDR3 spans 16 residues. Losses at the gene ends were 1 base for V and 4 bases for J; bases not matched to a gene: 10. Germline V gene lookup returns CDR1 GTSNPN and CDR2 SVGIG (reference sequence). CDR3 protein: CAWSGDRGGVGTEAFF. The CDR3 nucleotides are TGTGCCTGGAGTGGCGACAGGGGGGGCGTCGGCACTGAAGCTTTCTTT.

This chain connects TRBV5-4 to TRBJ1-2; 8 positions agree with TRBD1. The V and J ends lost 2 bases and 0 bases, in that order; junction bases with no gene match: 9. The CDR3 has 17 amino acids. CDR1 and CDR2 (germline): SGHNT, YYREEE (reference sequence). The CDR3 loop is CASSFGQGFKSNYGYTF. CDR3 nucleotide sequence: TGTGCCAGCAGCTTCGGACAGGGCTTTAAATCTAACTATGGCTACACCTTC.

V gene TRBV28 combines with J gene TRBJ2-7; TRBD2 might be the D (5 bases). Deletions cut 6 bases from V and 2 bases from J, with 11 bases between. The CDR3 runs 13 residues. Germline V lookup: CDR1 MDHEN, CDR2 SYDVKM. The CDR3 DNA is TGTGCCAGCAGGCCCCCGGGGACCTACGAGCAGTACTTC. As protein: CASRPPGTYEQYF. The full variable domain, rest sourced from reference TRBV28 and TRBJ2-7, is DVKVTQSSRYLVKRTGEKVFLECVQDMDHENMFWYRQDPGLGLRLIYFSYDVKMKEKGDIPEGYSVSREKKERFSLILESASTNQTSMYLCASRPPGTYEQYFGPGTRLTVT.

The chain is built from TRBV2 and TRBJ1-2; 9 bases map to TRBD1. V gave up 6 bases and J gave up 14 bases; unmatched junction bases: 10. Germline assignment: CDR1 SNHLY and CDR2 FYNNEI. The CDR3 has 12 amino acids. CDR3 sequence (DNA): TGTGCCAGCAGGGCGGACAGGGGACTGAATACCTTC. Translating it yields CASRADRGLNTF.

The chain joins TRBV25-1 to TRBJ1-2; a possible D gene is TRBD1 (6 bases). CDR3 length: 16 residues. Trimming cost V 6 bases and J 8 bases, with 25 bases left between them. CDR1 is MGHDK and CDR2 is SYGVNS in the germline V gene. CDR3 in DNA: TGTGCCAGCAGCCCATTAGGGCCTCAGGGGCTCCTGGGCTACACCTTC. Translated, it gives CASSPLGPQGLLGYTF.

This chain connects TRBV28 to TRBJ2-2; 8 bases align to TRBD1. CDR1 MDHEN and CDR2 SYDVKM come from the germline V gene. CDR3 size: 15 residues. The J segment lost 4 bases and the V segment lost 6 bases, leaving 7 bases of the junction unmatched. CDR3 DNA sequence: TGTGCCAGCAGGGGGGCAGGGGGCTTCACCGGGGAGCTGTTTTTT. As protein: CASRGAGGFTGELFF.

This chain uses TRBV4-1 with TRBJ2-4, with 13 bases fitting TRBD2. Unmatched junction bases numbered 15, after V lost 3 bases and J lost 1 base. Germline-derived CDR1 and CDR2 are MGHRA and YSYEKL. The CDR3 totals 21 residues. CDR3 region: CASSQDGLAGVSQLAKNIQYF. DNA for the CDR3: TGCGCCAGCAGCCAGGATGGACTAGCGGGGGTGTCCCAATTGGCCAAAAACATTCAGTACTTC.

V and J are TRBV19 and TRBJ1-1; TRBD1 is a possible D gene (5 bases). Germline CDR1 LNHDA, CDR2 SQIVND (reference sequence). V dropped 6 bases and J dropped 8 bases, with 19 bases sitting between them. This CDR3 comprises 14 residues. The CDR3 DNA is TGTGCCAGTAGGCGAAGCCCCAGGGTAACCGAAGCTTTCTTT. Its translation: CASRRSPRVTEAFF.

The V gene is TRBV3-1 (or the pseudogene TRBV3-2), the J gene TRBJ1-2, with a weak D call TRBD1 (5 bases). CDR1 and CDR2 from the germline V gene are LGHDT and YNNKEL (reference sequence). The CDR3 has 12 residues. V shed 2 bases and J shed 10 bases, with 11 bases lying between them. The CDR3 loop is CASSQWAGNYTF. CDR3 sequence (DNA): TGTGCCAGCAGCCAATGGGCAGGGAACTACACCTTC.

Only a few counts were recorded for this clone. The J gene is TRBJ2-5, the V gene TRBV3-1 (or the pseudogene TRBV3-2), with TRBD2 matching 11 bases. Per germline, CDR1 LGHDT and CDR2 YNNKEL (reference sequence). This CDR3 is built from 16 residues. Trimming removed 5 bases from V and 3 bases from J; junction bases left unmatched: 8. CDR3 coding DNA: TGTGCCAGCAGCTACCTAGCGGGGGGTCATAAAGAGACCCAGTACTTC. It specifies CASSYLAGGHKETQYF.

V is TRBV10-1 and J is TRBJ1-4; 9 positions agree with TRBD1. In germline, CDR1 is WNHNN, CDR2 SYGVQD (reference sequence). There are 16 residues in the CDR3. V trimming: 6 bases; J trimming: 6 bases; junction bases outside the gene matches: 11. The CDR3 DNA sequence: TGCGCCAGCAGCCCAGGTTTAGGGGACAGGGATGAAAAACTGTTTTTT. This sequence encodes CASSPGLGDRDEKLFF.

V usage is TRBV5-4 and J usage is TRBJ2-2; 7 bases match TRBD1. Trimming cost V 4 bases and J 5 bases; bases outside gene matches: 8. The V gene's germline CDR1 is SGHNT and CDR2 YYREEE (reference sequence). The CDR3 is 15 amino acids. The CDR3 DNA follows: TGTGCCAGCAGCCGCCGGGACAGCAGTACCGGGGAGCTGTTTTTT. This encodes CASSRRDSSTGELFF.

The rearrangement uses TRBV28 and TRBJ1-1, with D perhaps TRBD1 (6 bases). CDR1 is MDHEN and CDR2 is SYDVKM in the germline V gene. The CDR3 runs 14 residues. Trimming took 6 bases from V and 3 from J, leaving 14 bases between them. CDR3 in DNA: TGTGCCAGCAGCCAATTCAGGGGTTACACTGAAGCTTTCTTT. Its translation is CASSQFRGYTEAFF.

V gene TRBV20-1 combines with J gene TRBJ2-2; D is unresolved. There are 11 residues in the CDR3. V was pared by 6 bases and J by 7 bases, with 9 bases between. Per the germline V gene, CDR1 is DFQATT and CDR2 is SNEGSKA (reference sequence). The CDR3 here is CSALDVGELFF. CDR3 coding DNA: TGCAGTGCCCTAGATGTCGGGGAGCTGTTTTTT.

The rearrangement links TRBV4-1 to TRBJ2-1; 7 bases are a match to TRBD2. The germline gives CDR1 MGHRA, CDR2 YSYEKL. The CDR3 length is 16 residues. Trimming removed 4 bases from V and 4 bases from J; junction bases left unmatched: 10. The CDR3 spells CASSPGGSANYNEQFF. The CDR3 nucleotides read TGCGCCAGCAGCCCTGGCGGGAGCGCAAATTACAATGAGCAGTTCTTC.

The chain links TRBV4-3 to TRBJ1-1; no firm D call. CDR3 length equals 13 residues. V shed 2 bases and J shed 5 bases, with 9 bases lying between them. Germline V gives CDR1 LGHNA, CDR2 YSLEER. The CDR3 sequence is CASSQNRGTEAFF. In nucleotides, the CDR3 is TGCGCCAGCAGCCAAAACCGGGGTACTGAAGCTTTCTTT.

The rearrangement uses TRBV14 and TRBJ2-7; D possibly corresponds to TRBD1 (6 bases). The germline V and J ends were trimmed by 4 bases and 0 bases, with 10 bases remaining between them. The V gene's germline CDR1 is SGHDN and CDR2 FVKESK. The CDR3 length is 14 residues. CDR3 sequence (DNA): TGTGCCAGCAGCCGAAACAGGGCCTCCTACGAGCAGTACTTC. Translating gives CASSRNRASYEQYF.

V usage is TRBV20-1 and J usage is TRBJ2-7; D remains ambiguous. Germline lookup yields CDR1 DFQATT and CDR2 SNEGSKA (reference sequence). The CDR3 consists of 11 residues. V dropped 5 bases and J dropped 1 base, with 6 bases sitting between them. The CDR3 loop is CSAPQSYEQYF. The CDR3 DNA follows: TGCAGTGCTCCACAGTCCTACGAGCAGTACTTC.

The chain recombines TRBV7-3 with TRBJ2-1; TRBD2 might be the D (5 bases). CDR3 length: 14 residues. CDR1 is SGHTA, CDR2 FQGTGA, per germline. V shed 2 bases and J shed 9 bases, with 14 bases lying between them. CDR3 residues: CASSLSPPSTEQFF. CDR3 in DNA: TGTGCCAGCAGCTTATCCCCCCCTAGCACTGAGCAGTTCTTC. Complete variable domain (other parts from reference TRBV7-3 and TRBJ2-1): GAGVSQTPSNKVTEKGKYVELRCDPISGHTALYWYRQSLGQGPEFLIYFQGTGAADDSGLPNDRFFAVRPEGSVSTLKIQRTERGDSAVYLCASSLSPPSTEQFFGPGTRLTVL.

This rearrangement joins TRBV4-1 to TRBJ1-1, with a tentative D call TRBD1 (5 bases). V lost 5 bases, J lost 0 bases, and 7 bases lay in between. CDR1 is MGHRA and CDR2 is YSYEKL in the germline V gene. The CDR3 is 13 residues long. The CDR3 sequence is CASSDSMNTEAFF. CDR3 bases: TGCGCCAGCAGCGACAGCATGAACACTGAAGCTTTCTTT.

The V call is TRBV19, the J call TRBJ2-2, with TRBD2 matching 11 bases. This CDR3 is built from 16 residues. The V and J ends lost 5 bases and 5 bases, in that order; junction bases with no gene match: 7. Germline assignment: CDR1 LNHDA and CDR2 SQIVND (reference sequence). The CDR3 bases are TGTGCCAGTAGTGAACTAGCGGGAGATGGGACCGGGGAGCTGTTTTTT. This gives the protein CASSELAGDGTGELFF. The full variable domain, rest sourced from reference TRBV19 and TRBJ2-2, is DGGITQSPKYLFRKEGQNVTLSCEQNLNHDAMYWYRQDPGQGLRLIYYSQIVNDFQKGDIAEGYSVSREKKESFPLTVTSAQKNPTAFYLCASSELAGDGTGELFFGEGSRLTVL.

V usage is TRBV11-2 and J usage is TRBJ1-2; 8 bases align to TRBD1. V lost 5 bases, J lost 4 bases, and 3 bases stayed unmatched. Germline assignment: CDR1 SGHAT and CDR2 FQNNGV. The CDR3 totals 13 residues. The CDR3: CASSPGGVYGYTF. The DNA of the CDR3 is TGTGCCAGCAGCCCAGGGGGCGTCTATGGCTACACCTTC.

As to this clone: The same CDR3 also results from other DNA sequences found in this sample. The rearrangement links TRBV6-1 to TRBJ2-7, with a tentative D call TRBD2 (6 bases). CDR1 and CDR2 (germline): MNHNS, SASEGT. The CDR3 runs 13 residues. The V end lost 0 bases, the J end lost 6 bases, and 9 bases lay between the germline ends. Written as DNA, the CDR3 is TGTGCCAGCAGTGAAGCGGGGGGTCTCGAGCAGTACTTC. This gives the protein CASSEAGGLEQYF.